The 30 T cell receptor beta chains below come from one sample, sequenced in a study of neoadjuvant anti-PD-1 for oral cavity cancer. The method was immunoSEQ multiplex PCR; TCRdb's version includes in-frame clones alone and lacks a portion of them. The repertoire includes around 60,000 clones, 70% to 85% of them detected once, and about 2.5% sits in the top ten. Sequenced material: PBMCs, taken before nivolumab (anti-PD-1) treatment. All receptors derive from a person aged 40 to 85 with oral cavity squamous cell carcinoma.

The genes are TRBV7-8 and TRBJ2-7, with D uncertain. V was pared by 1 base and J by 1 base, with 5 bases between. The CDR3 has 13 residues. CDR1 and CDR2 from the germline V gene are SGHVS and FQNEAQ. The CDR3 coding sequence is TGTGCCAGCAGCTTAGGACTGTCCTACGAGCAGTACTTC. It translates to CASSLGLSYEQYF. Supplemented by reference TRBV7-8 and TRBJ2-7, the full variable domain reads GAGVSQSPRYKVAKRGQDVALRCDPISGHVSLFWYQQALGQGPEFLTYFQNEAQLDKSGLPSDRFFAERPEGSVSTLKIQRTQQEDSAVYLCASSLGLSYEQYFGPGTRLTVT.

J is TRBJ2-7 and V is TRBV6-1; tentative D call: TRBD2 (6 bases). V shed 11 bases and J shed 5 bases, with 22 bases lying between them. Looked up from germline, CDR1 is MNHNS and CDR2 is SASEGT. This CDR3 is built from 14 residues. CDR3 nucleotides: TGTGCCTCCCCCCCGGGGGACCGATGGCACGAGCAGTACTTC. It is translated as CASPPGDRWHEQYF.

The rearrangement joins TRBV11-2 to TRBJ1-2; the D is unclear. The germline V gene encodes CDR1 SGHAT and CDR2 FQNNGV. V was cut by 6 bases and J by 2 bases, with 10 bases left in between. The CDR3 runs 13 residues. Here the CDR3 DNA reads TGTGCCAGCAGTGTTGGACTGAACTATGGCTACACCTTC. Amino acids: CASSVGLNYGYTF.

The V and J genes are TRBV18 and TRBJ1-2, with D perhaps matching TRBD1 (5 bases). Germline lookup yields CDR1 KGHSH and CDR2 LQKENI. The CDR3 has 15 residues. V was pared by 1 base and J by 2 bases, with 11 bases between. CDR3 sequence reads: CASSPQGRGNYGYTF. Here the CDR3 DNA reads TGTGCCAGCTCACCACAGGGGCGCGGAAACTATGGCTACACCTTC.

This chain connects TRBV19 to TRBJ1-5; 7 nucleotides match TRBD1. Germline V lookup: CDR1 LNHDA, CDR2 SQIVND (reference sequence). The CDR3 length is 16 residues. With V trimmed by 5 bases and J by 3 bases, 10 bases remained unmatched. The CDR3 sequence is CASSATGVSSNQPQHF. The DNA of the CDR3 is TGTGCCAGTAGTGCCACAGGGGTCTCTTCCAATCAGCCCCAGCATTTT. The full variable domain, rest sourced from reference TRBV19 and TRBJ1-5, is DGGITQSPKYLFRKEGQNVTLSCEQNLNHDAMYWYRQDPGQGLRLIYYSQIVNDFQKGDIAEGYSVSREKKESFPLTVTSAQKNPTAFYLCASSATGVSSNQPQHFGDGTRLSIL.

This rearrangement joins TRBV19 to TRBJ2-7; D ambiguous. Germline CDR1 reads LNHDA; CDR2 reads SQIVND (reference sequence). V shed 3 bases and J shed 2 bases, with 14 bases lying between them. CDR3 length: 15 residues. The CDR3: CASSIGGTSTYEQYF. The CDR3 DNA sequence: TGTGCCAGTAGTATTGGTGGTACTTCCACCTACGAGCAGTACTTC.

This clone was seen a few times. The CDR3 sequence is CASSAVTQYF. CDR3 nucleotides: TGTGCCAGCAGTGCGGTGACCCAGTACTTC. V is TRBV2 and J is TRBJ2-5; D not certain. Germline lookup yields CDR1 SNHLY and CDR2 FYNNEI. V was trimmed by 4 bases and J by 7 bases, leaving 4 bases between them. The CDR3 is made up of 10 amino acids.

This rearrangement joins TRBV7-2 to TRBJ2-1; D is possibly TRBD1 (5 bases). This CDR3 comprises 13 residues. The V gene's germline CDR1 is SGHTA and CDR2 FQGNSA. Trimming removed 5 bases at V and 6 bases at J, with 11 bases between. The CDR3, as DNA: TGTGCCAGCAGCCAAGGCCAGGGCAATGAGCAGTTCTTC. Protein sequence: CASSQGQGNEQFF.

The count of this clone is one. CDR3 coding DNA: TGTGCCAGCAGTGTGGAGGGGCAGGTCGGGGAGCTGTTTTTT. Its protein is CASSVEGQVGELFF. This sequence joins TRBV2 and TRBJ2-2, with D possibly being TRBD2 (6 bases). Trimming stripped 4 bases from V and 7 bases from J, with 13 bases between. The germline V gene encodes CDR1 SNHLY and CDR2 FYNNEI. The CDR3 has 14 residues.

The chain uses TRBV30 and TRBJ2-1; TRBD1 or TRBD2 may be the D gene (6 bases each). The V gene's germline CDR1 is GTSNPN and CDR2 SVGIG (reference sequence). This CDR3 has 17 residues. Trimming shortened V by 3 bases and J by 3 bases, and 21 bases separated the two germline ends. The DNA of the CDR3 is TGTGCCTGGAGGACTGCGGGACACTATATGGTCTACAATGAGCAGTTCTTC. It encodes CAWRTAGHYMVYNEQFF. The whole variable domain, remainder taken from reference TRBV30 and TRBJ2-1, is SQTIHQWPATLVQPVGSPLSLECTVEGTSNPNLYWYRQAAGRGLQLLFYSVGIGQISSEVPQNLSASRPQDRQFILSSKKLLLSDSGFYLCAWRTAGHYMVYNEQFFGPGTRLTVL.

The chain couples TRBV7-6 to TRBJ1-3; 8 nucleotides match TRBD1. This CDR3 is 17 amino acids long. Looked up from germline, CDR1 is SGHVS and CDR2 is FNYEAQ. V lost 5 bases, J lost 1 base, and 10 bases stayed unmatched. CDR3 DNA sequence: TGTGCCAGCAGCCACCCCAGGGGGGACAGGTCTGGAAACACCATATATTTT. Amino acid sequence: CASSHPRGDRSGNTIYF.

The rearrangement joins TRBV11-2 to TRBJ2-7, with TRBD1 matching 11 bases. Germline CDR1 is SGHAT and CDR2 is FQNNGV. V gave up 4 bases and J gave up 4 bases; unmatched junction bases: 3. The CDR3 has 14 residues. The CDR3 loop reads CASSSGQGAYEQYF. CDR3 DNA: TGTGCCAGCAGCTCAGGACAGGGGGCTTACGAGCAGTACTTC.

The J gene is TRBJ1-2, the V gene TRBV11-2; D uncertain. Trimming removed 3 bases from V and 0 bases from J, with 8 bases in between. The CDR3 is made up of 14 amino acids. Germline V CDR1 and CDR2: SGHAT, FQNNGV. The CDR3 sequence is CASSFAGANYGYTF. In DNA form, the CDR3 reads TGTGCCAGCAGCTTCGCGGGAGCTAACTATGGCTACACCTTC. Variable domain in full (rest from reference TRBV11-2 and TRBJ1-2): EAGVAQSPRYKIIEKRQSVAFWCNPISGHATLYWYQQILGQGPKLLIQFQNNGVVDDSQLPKDRFSAERLKGVDSTLKIQPAKLEDSAVYLCASSFAGANYGYTFGSGTRLTVV.

Sample share makes this clone medium-sized (0.01 to 0.1%). The rearrangement joins TRBV2 to TRBJ2-1; 14 positions match TRBD2. Per germline, CDR1 SNHLY and CDR2 FYNNEI. CDR3 length: 19 residues. V gave up 6 bases and J gave up 1 base; unmatched junction bases: 11. The CDR3 spells CASRGTSGSSLPSYNEQFF. CDR3 DNA: TGTGCCAGCAGGGGGACTAGCGGGAGTTCATTACCGTCCTACAATGAGCAGTTCTTC.

This clone appeared once. The genes are TRBV5-1 and TRBJ1-5; D not certain. CDR3 length equals 13 residues. Germline V gene sequence: CDR1 SGHRS, CDR2 YFSETQ. The V and J ends lost 2 bases and 2 bases respectively, with 5 bases between them. Written as DNA, the CDR3 is TGCGCCAGCAGCTTCGACGGCAATCAGCCCCAGCATTTT. Encoded protein: CASSFDGNQPQHF. The whole variable domain, remainder taken from reference TRBV5-1 and TRBJ1-5, is KAGVTQTPRYLIKTRGQQVTLSCSPISGHRSVSWYQQTPGQGLQFLFEYFSETQRNKGNFPGRFSGRQFSNSRSEMNVSTLELGDSALYLCASSFDGNQPQHFGDGTRLSIL.

The chain has TRBV11-2 and TRBJ2-3; D gene ambiguous. Trimming removed 1 base at V and 1 base at J, with 12 bases between. From germline, CDR1 is SGHAT and CDR2 FQNNGV. The CDR3 contains 16 residues. Written as DNA, the CDR3 is TGTGCCAGCAGCTTAGGAACGGGTTCCCGCACAGATACGCAGTATTTT. The encoded protein is CASSLGTGSRTDTQYF.

The chain has TRBV5-1 and TRBJ1-4, with D unclear. The V and J ends lost 4 bases and 3 bases respectively, with 13 bases between them. CDR3 length equals 15 residues. The germline V gene has CDR1 SGHRS and CDR2 YFSETQ. The CDR3 DNA reads as TGCGCCAGCAGCCTGGTGTATGGCCCTAATGAAAAACTGTTTTTT. Amino acid sequence: CASSLVYGPNEKLFF.

The rearrangement uses TRBV5-4 and TRBJ1-1; a weak D match, TRBD1 (6 bases). Germline assignment: CDR1 SGHNT and CDR2 YYREEE (reference sequence). With 0 bases removed from V and 9 bases from J, the gap between germline ends came to 12 bases. This CDR3 contains 13 residues. The CDR3 loop is CASSLAGGQKAFF. The CDR3, as DNA: TGTGCCAGCAGCTTGGCCGGGGGGCAGAAAGCTTTCTTT. Supplemented by reference TRBV5-4 and TRBJ1-1, the full variable domain reads ETGVTQSPTHLIKTRGQQVTLRCSSQSGHNTVSWYQQALGQGPQFIFQYYREEENGRGNFPPRFSGLQFPNYSSELNVNALELDDSALYLCASSLAGGQKAFFGQGTRLTVV.

The chain has TRBV12-5 and TRBJ2-7, with 9 bases identical to TRBD1. The germline V gene encodes CDR1 LGHNT and CDR2 FRNRAP. After removal of 4 bases from V and 5 bases from J, the junction contained 9 bases not matched to a gene. The CDR3 extends over 15 amino acids. This chain's CDR3 is CASGSPGTGIHEQYF. The CDR3 bases are TGTGCTAGTGGTTCCCCCGGGACAGGGATCCACGAGCAGTACTTC.

This chain joins TRBV5-1 and TRBJ1-2; no firm D call. The germline gives CDR1 SGHRS, CDR2 YFSETQ. Trimming stripped 0 bases from V and 2 bases from J, with 8 bases between. The CDR3 spans 14 residues. CDR3 protein: CASSLGRLNYGYTF. CDR3 sequence (DNA): TGCGCCAGCAGCTTGGGACGTTTAAACTATGGCTACACCTTC.

The rearrangement joins TRBV6-5 to TRBJ1-1; 7 bases are shared with TRBD1. CDR1 is MNHEY, CDR2 SVGAGI, per germline. Trimming cost V 7 bases and J 3 bases; bases outside gene matches: 5. The CDR3 totals 13 residues. CDR3 residues: CASKGAEYTEAFF. DNA of the CDR3: TGTGCCAGCAAGGGGGCCGAATACACTGAAGCTTTCTTT.

The chain links TRBV4-1 to TRBJ1-2, with D unresolved. V was shortened by 0 bases and J by 8 bases, with 16 bases between the two germline ends. CDR1 and CDR2 from the germline V gene are MGHRA and YSYEKL. The CDR3 totals 15 residues. As DNA, the CDR3 is TGCGCCAGCAGCCAAGAGGGCCCCCAGATTGAGGGCTACACCTTC. Amino acids: CASSQEGPQIEGYTF.

The chain employs TRBV4-1 and TRBJ1-1; the D gene is possibly TRBD1 (5 bases). This CDR3 region has 16 residues. The V end was cut by 0 bases, the J end by 1 base, with 12 bases between. Germline CDR1 reads MGHRA; CDR2 reads YSYEKL. CDR3 DNA sequence: TGCGCCAGCAGCCAAGAGCTGGTGGGGGGGAACACTGAAGCTTTCTTT. This translates into CASSQELVGGNTEAFF.

The gene calls are TRBV5-1 and TRBJ2-2; D gene uncertain. The CDR3 sequence is 15 residues long. V shed 1 base and J shed 0 bases, with 7 bases lying between them. Looked up from germline, CDR1 is SGHRS and CDR2 is YFSETQ. This CDR3 is CASSLSPTNTGELFF. The CDR3 coding sequence is TGCGCCAGCAGCTTGTCACCGACGAACACCGGGGAGCTGTTTTTT.

The rearrangement joins TRBV9 to TRBJ2-2, with D perhaps matching TRBD2 (6 bases). Trimming took off 0 bases at V and 1 base at J, with 7 bases between the two ends. The CDR3 has 15 amino acids. CDR1 is SGDLS, CDR2 YYNGEE, per germline. CDR3 bases: TGTGCCAGCAGCGTAGTTAGCGGGAACACCGGGGAGCTGTTTTTT. Translation: CASSVVSGNTGELFF.

This clone was seen more than once but under ten times. This chain uses TRBV10-2 with TRBJ2-2, with D perhaps matching TRBD2 (6 bases). The germline V and J ends were trimmed by 7 bases and 5 bases, with 11 bases remaining between them. CDR1 is WSHSY, CDR2 SAAADI, per germline. This CDR3 has 13 residues. The CDR3: CASKGGRTGELFF. The CDR3 coding sequence is TGCGCCAGCAAGGGAGGAAGAACCGGGGAGCTGTTTTTT.

This clone appeared once. V and J are TRBV7-9 and TRBJ2-7; D assignment may be TRBD1 or TRBD2 (5 bases each). The length of the CDR3 is 12 residues. V was cut by 1 base and J by 8 bases, with 9 bases left in between. Germline lookup yields CDR1 SEHNR and CDR2 FQNEAQ (reference sequence). CDR3 sequence reads: CASSLEEGQQYF. The DNA of the CDR3 is TGTGCCAGCAGCTTAGAAGAGGGGCAGCAGTACTTC. The variable domain in full, completed from reference TRBV7-9 and TRBJ2-7, reads DTGVSQNPRHKITKRGQNVTFRCDPISEHNRLYWYRQTLGQGPEFLTYFQNEAQLEKSRLLSDRFSAERPKGSFSTLEIQRTEQGDSAMYLCASSLEEGQQYFGPGTRLTVT.

Regarding this clone: Other DNA sequences in this sample translate to the same CDR3. V is TRBV28 and J is TRBJ2-7; D gene uncertain. With 4 bases removed from V and 4 bases from J, the gap between germline ends came to 5 bases. Germline V CDR1 and CDR2: MDHEN, SYDVKM. The CDR3 consists of 11 residues. CDR3 sequence: CASSYSYEQYF. CDR3 in DNA: TGTGCCAGCAGTTATTCATACGAGCAGTACTTC.

V and J are TRBV21-1 and TRBJ2-2; the table calls TRBD2, which could not be checked here. TRBV21-1 is listed as a pseudogene. The CDR3 runs to 23 residues. In nucleotides, the CDR3 is TGTGCCAGCAGCAAAATGGAATGGGGGACCGGGCTAGCGGGGCTTGCGGGCACCGGGGAGCTGTTTTTT. As protein: CASSKMEWGTGLAGLAGTGELFF.

V usage is TRBV10-1 and J usage is TRBJ2-7; D is unresolved. The CDR3 length is 11 residues. The germline V and J ends were trimmed by 3 bases and 6 bases, with 6 bases remaining between them. Germline V gene lookup returns CDR1 WNHNN and CDR2 SYGVQD (reference sequence). CDR3 protein: CASSDLLEQYF. CDR3 nucleotides: TGCGCCAGCAGTGATTTACTCGAGCAGTACTTC.